Below, 6 T cell receptor beta chains from the same sample are listed, as sequenced in a study of blood T cell repertoires in COVID-19. Repertoires were generated with immunoSEQ multiplex PCR, while TCRdb's copy carries only in-frame clones and drops some. The sample comprises fewer than 300,000 clones, more than 85% of which are singletons, and around 2.2% rests with the top ten. The sample taken for sequencing was peripheral blood. These receptors all come from a woman aged 30 to 39 with COVID-19, enrolled during active disease.

The rearrangement uses TRBV5-1 and TRBJ1-1; 9 nucleotides align to TRBD1. Trimming at V came to 2 bases and at J to 1 base, leaving 9 bases not matched to a gene. CDR3 length: 17 amino acids. Germline V gene lookup returns CDR1 SGHRS and CDR2 YFSETQ. CDR3 nucleotides: TGCGCCAGCAGCTTACAGGGGGCGGGAGGTGAGAACACTGAAGCTTTCTTT. Amino acid sequence: CASSLQGAGGENTEAFF.

The V and J genes are TRBV19 and TRBJ2-1; TRBD2 aligns across 7 bases. The CDR3 sequence is 14 residues long. The J segment lost 7 bases and the V segment lost 5 bases, leaving 8 bases of the junction unmatched. In germline, CDR1 is LNHDA, CDR2 SQIVND (reference sequence). The CDR3 reads CASSLQRDLNEQFF. The CDR3 DNA reads as TGTGCCAGTAGTCTGCAGCGGGACTTAAATGAGCAGTTCTTC. The entire variable domain, with the rest obtained from reference TRBV19 and TRBJ2-1, is as follows: DGGITQSPKYLFRKEGQNVTLSCEQNLNHDAMYWYRQDPGQGLRLIYYSQIVNDFQKGDIAEGYSVSREKKESFPLTVTSAQKNPTAFYLCASSLQRDLNEQFFGPGTRLTVL.

V usage is TRBV5-1 and J usage is TRBJ1-2; TRBD1 aligns across 7 bases. V lost 6 bases and J lost 8; bases outside the gene matches: 10. The germline V gene has CDR1 SGHRS and CDR2 YFSETQ. This CDR3 contains 13 residues. The DNA for the CDR3 is TGCGCCAGCACCGAGGGGGCTGGAGTCGGCTACACCTTC. Its protein product is CASTEGAGVGYTF.

The chain recombines TRBV4-2 with TRBJ1-4; D remains ambiguous. Germline lookup yields CDR1 LGHNA and CDR2 YNFKEQ. The CDR3 has 14 residues. V gave up 2 bases and J gave up 7 bases, with 11 bases separating them. In nucleotides, the CDR3 is TGTGCCAGCAGCCAATCGTCAGGCTCTGAAAAACTGTTTTTT. Amino acids: CASSQSSGSEKLFF.

The V gene is TRBV5-1, the J gene TRBJ1-5; 7 bases align to TRBD1. The V gene end was trimmed by 2 bases and the J gene end by 4 bases; junction bases not matched to a gene: 3. This CDR3 is 14 amino acids long. The germline CDR1 and CDR2 sequences are SGHRS and YFSETQ. Here the CDR3 DNA reads TGCGCCAGCAGCTTCGGGGACAGAAATCAGCCCCAGCATTTT. Amino acid sequence: CASSFGDRNQPQHF.

This clone came up a few times. The chain carries TRBV10-1 and TRBJ2-3; 9 positions match TRBD2. V trimming: 9 bases; J trimming: 6 bases; junction bases outside the gene matches: 7. Germline lookup yields CDR1 WNHNN and CDR2 SYGVQD (reference sequence). The CDR3 length is 13 residues. Here the CDR3 reads CASSGSAVDTQYF. Here the CDR3 DNA reads TGCGCCAGTAGCGGGAGCGCCGTGGATACGCAGTATTTT.